This record covers a single TCR beta chain. Antigen specificity is unknown. These data come from a study of early T cells in non-severe SARS-CoV-2 infection. Study in general: Sequencing was performed on bulk RNA from unsorted whole blood, leaving chains unpaired. General study results and limits: The VDJdb matching leaned toward anti-spike CD8 responses and overlooked private and CD4 specificities.

In germline, CDR1 is SGHKS, CDR2 YYEKEE (reference sequence). The CDR3 consists of 15 residues. Trimming removed 0 bases from V and 4 bases from J, with 13 bases in between. Researchers attached unique molecular identifiers to individual cDNA molecules. MiXCR, applied by TCRdb to the 5' RACE reads, yields one record per CDR3 protein. This table has some 66,000 distinct CDR3 sequences, 13% appearing once. The sequencing sample was made of whole blood. J is TRBJ1-2 and V is TRBV5-5; D not certain. The origin of this receptor is an adult who was a healthcare worker with PCR-confirmed SARS-CoV-2 infection or an uninfected control (not recorded which). CDR3 nucleotides: TGTGCCAGCAGCTTGGAAGTTCAAAACCCCTATGGCTACACCTTC. Translating gives CASSLEVQNPYGYTF.